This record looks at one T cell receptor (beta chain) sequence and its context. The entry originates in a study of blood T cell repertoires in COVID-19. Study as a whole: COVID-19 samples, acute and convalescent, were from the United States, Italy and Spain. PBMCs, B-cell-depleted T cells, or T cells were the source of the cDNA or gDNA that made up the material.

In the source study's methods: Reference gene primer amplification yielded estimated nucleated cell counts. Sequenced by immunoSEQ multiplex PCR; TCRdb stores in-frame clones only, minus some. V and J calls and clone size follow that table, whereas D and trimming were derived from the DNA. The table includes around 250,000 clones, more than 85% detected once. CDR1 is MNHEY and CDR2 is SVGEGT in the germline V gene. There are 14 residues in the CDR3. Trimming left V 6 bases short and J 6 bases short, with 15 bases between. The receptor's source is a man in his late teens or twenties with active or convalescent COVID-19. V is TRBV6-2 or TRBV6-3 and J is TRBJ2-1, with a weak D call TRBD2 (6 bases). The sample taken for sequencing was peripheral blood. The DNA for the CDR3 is TGTGCCAGCAGCCACGGTGGCGGGATCAATGAGCAGTTCTTC. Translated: CASSHGGGINEQFF.